Following are 29 T cell receptor beta chains from one sample sequenced in a study of long-term antiretroviral therapy in people with HIV. The assay used was immunoSEQ (version v3.0), run at survey level. Sequencing used immunoSEQ multiplex PCR; TCRdb keeps in-frame clones, though not all of them. The data contain under 20,000 clones, over 75% of them singletons. The specimen was unsorted PBMCs, collected roughly 2.2 years before starting antiretroviral therapy. Receptors originate from a man aged 30 to 39 with HIV.

This chain joins TRBV7-9 and TRBJ2-7, with 12 positions matching TRBD2. Unmatched junction bases numbered 12, after V lost 6 bases and J lost 0 bases. The CDR3 extends over 18 amino acids. Germline lookup yields CDR1 SEHNR and CDR2 FQNEAQ (reference sequence). Here the CDR3 reads CASRPTSGRPLRSYEQYF. The CDR3 region has the DNA TGTGCCAGCAGGCCTACTAGCGGGAGGCCTCTTCGCTCCTACGAGCAGTACTTC.

The genes are TRBV7-3 and TRBJ1-1; the match to TRBD1 covers 8 bases. V dropped 5 bases and J dropped 5; count of bases not matched to a gene: 10. CDR3 size: 15 residues. CDR1 SGHTA and CDR2 FQGTGA come from the germline V gene. The CDR3 sequence: CASSALAGGRTEAFF. The CDR3 bases are TGTGCCAGCAGCGCTTTGGCAGGGGGCCGGACTGAAGCTTTCTTT. Full variable domain (remainder filled in from reference TRBV7-3 and TRBJ1-1): GAGVSQTPSNKVTEKGKYVELRCDPISGHTALYWYRQSLGQGPEFLIYFQGTGAADDSGLPNDRFFAVRPEGSVSTLKIQRTERGDSAVYLCASSALAGGRTEAFFGQGTRLTVV.

The chain couples TRBV10-3 to TRBJ2-7; 9 bases map to TRBD1. CDR3 length: 13 residues. V was clipped by 7 bases and J by 4 bases; unmatched bases: 5. Germline V gene data show CDR1 as ENHRY and CDR2 as SYGVKD. CDR3 sequence reads: CAITPDRGYEQYF. CDR3 nucleotides: TGTGCCATCACCCCCGACAGGGGGTACGAGCAGTACTTC.

Only a few counts were recorded for this clone. V usage is TRBV27 and J usage is TRBJ2-7; 8 positions match TRBD2. V lost 3 bases, J lost 0 bases, and 4 bases stayed unmatched. In germline, CDR1 is MNHEY, CDR2 SMNVEV (reference sequence). This CDR3 is 15 amino acids long. The CDR3 reads CASSFLAGSSYEQYF. The CDR3 DNA reads as TGTGCCAGCAGTTTTCTAGCGGGTAGCTCCTACGAGCAGTACTTC.

CDR3 coding DNA: TGTGCCAGTAGTACCTGGGTCTCGGATGGCTACACCTTC. Residues: CASSTWVSDGYTF. This sequence joins TRBV19 and TRBJ1-2; D is undetermined. Germline values: CDR1 LNHDA, CDR2 SQIVND (reference sequence). The length of the CDR3 is 13 residues. Trimming shortened V by 4 bases and J by 6 bases, and 12 bases separated the two germline ends.

This clone was recorded once. CDR3 sequence: CASSAQGMKQYF. CDR3 bases: TGTGCCAGCAGCGCACAGGGGATGAAACAGTACTTC. This chain joins TRBV9 and TRBJ2-7, with 7 bases aligning to TRBD1. There are 12 residues in the CDR3. V lost 3 bases, J lost 10 bases, and 7 bases stayed unmatched. Germline V gene sequence: CDR1 SGDLS, CDR2 YYNGEE. Full variable domain (rest looked up from reference TRBV9 and TRBJ2-7): DSGVTQTPKHLITATGQRVTLRCSPRSGDLSVYWYQQSLDQGLQFLIQYYNGEERAKGNILERFSAQQFPDLHSELNLSSLELGDSALYFCASSAQGMKQYFGPGTRLTVT.

This clone was found a few times. The chain uses TRBV19 and TRBJ2-7; D remains ambiguous. Germline CDR1 and CDR2: LNHDA and SQIVND (reference sequence). Trimming cost V 5 bases and J 0 bases, with 11 bases left between them. This CDR3 spans 14 amino acids. The CDR3 sequence: CASSPTGGSYEQYF. CDR3 sequence (DNA): TGTGCCAGTAGTCCGACCGGCGGCTCCTACGAGCAGTACTTC.

By share of the sample, this clone is medium-sized. V and J are TRBV5-4 and TRBJ1-5; D might be TRBD1 (6 bases). The V end lost 3 bases, the J end lost 5 bases, and 15 bases lay between the germline ends. The CDR3 is 15 residues long. Germline-derived CDR1 and CDR2 are SGHNT and YYREEE (reference sequence). The CDR3 DNA sequence: TGTGCCAGCAGCTATGGGGGGGGCGCAGATCAGCCCCAGCATTTT. Protein product: CASSYGGGADQPQHF.

The rearrangement joins TRBV29-1 to TRBJ1-2, with TRBD1 matching over 7 bases. The length of the CDR3 is 14 residues. Germline-derived CDR1 and CDR2 are SQVTM and ANQGSEA. After removal of 4 bases from V and 0 bases from J, the junction contained 5 bases not matched to a gene. The CDR3 DNA is TGCAGCGTTGCCCCCGGGACAGCTAACTATGGCTACACCTTC. The encoded protein is CSVAPGTANYGYTF.

The chain has TRBV29-1 and TRBJ2-1, with 8 bases matching TRBD1. The CDR3 is 13 residues long. J gave up 4 bases and V 6 bases, and 5 bases lay outside the gene matches. The germline V gene has CDR1 SQVTM and CDR2 ANQGSEA. CDR3 coding DNA: TGCAGCGTGGACGGGACAGGATACAATGAGCAGTTCTTC. This sequence encodes CSVDGTGYNEQFF.

The chain joins TRBV5-4 to TRBJ1-1; D gene ambiguous. Germline V gives CDR1 SGHNT, CDR2 YYREEE (reference sequence). Trimming shortened V by 1 base and J by 0 bases, and 4 bases separated the two germline ends. The CDR3 has 13 residues. CDR3 in amino acids: CASSLFLNTEAFF. The DNA of the CDR3 is TGTGCCAGCAGCTTGTTTTTGAACACTGAAGCTTTCTTT.

The chain carries TRBV11-2 and TRBJ2-2; the match to TRBD2 covers 11 bases. The J segment lost 5 bases and the V segment lost 0 bases, leaving 11 bases of the junction unmatched. From germline, CDR1 is SGHAT and CDR2 FQNNGV. CDR3 size: 19 residues. CDR3 DNA: TGTGCCAGCAGCTTAGACCCCCGGAGTGCTAGCGGGAGGACCGGGGAGCTGTTTTTT. Protein sequence: CASSLDPRSASGRTGELFF.

This clone turned up a few times. Here the CDR3 reads CASRHSDRGLGYTF. As DNA, the CDR3 is TGTGCCAGCAGACATTCCGACAGGGGGCTCGGCTACACCTTC. The chain carries TRBV11-2 and TRBJ1-2; 10 nucleotides agree with TRBD1. Germline V lookup: CDR1 SGHAT, CDR2 FQNNGV. The length of the CDR3 is 14 residues. V dropped 6 bases and J dropped 8; count of bases not matched to a gene: 9.

Written as DNA, the CDR3 is TGTGCCAGCAGCTGGGAGGACAGGGCGGGTGAAAAACTGTTTTTT. This encodes CASSWEDRAGEKLFF. This chain joins TRBV7-9 and TRBJ1-4; 8 bases line up with TRBD1. J was trimmed by 7 bases and V by 4 bases; bases with no gene match: 8. CDR1 and CDR2 from the germline V gene are SEHNR and FQNEAQ (reference sequence). The CDR3 length is 15 residues.

This chain joins TRBV19 and TRBJ1-5; possible D gene TRBD1, 6 bases. Germline V gene lookup returns CDR1 LNHDA and CDR2 SQIVND (reference sequence). The V and J ends lost 3 bases and 1 base respectively, with 16 bases between them. This CDR3 has 17 residues. CDR3 DNA sequence: TGTGCCAGTAGTATGACATCGGGGGGCTGGAGCAATCAGCCCCAGCATTTT. Translation: CASSMTSGGWSNQPQHF.

This chain links TRBV5-1 with TRBJ2-2; 7 bases line up with TRBD1. Germline V CDR1 and CDR2: SGHRS, YFSETQ. The CDR3 extends over 16 amino acids. Trimming at V came to 0 bases and at J to 4 bases, leaving 6 bases not matched to a gene. The CDR3 loop reads CASSLAAGGATGELFF. The CDR3 DNA reads as TGCGCCAGCAGCTTGGCGGCAGGGGGTGCCACCGGGGAGCTGTTTTTT.

This clone is large (0.1 to 1%) within its sample. The chain uses TRBV28 and TRBJ2-7; possibly TRBD2 for D (6 bases). V gave up 6 bases and J gave up 2 bases, with 23 bases separating them. This CDR3 is 17 amino acids long. CDR1 is MDHEN, CDR2 SYDVKM, per germline. CDR3 amino acids: CASSDLMGEVKPYEQYF. In DNA form, the CDR3 reads TGTGCCAGCAGCGACCTCATGGGGGAGGTCAAGCCCTACGAGCAGTACTTC.

This clone has only one observation. CDR3 nucleotides: TGTGCCAGCAGATCCCCTCATAGCCTGCGGTTAGATACGCAGTATTTT. As protein: CASRSPHSLRLDTQYF. The chain employs TRBV5-5 and TRBJ2-3; D remains ambiguous. The CDR3 consists of 16 residues. CDR1 SGHKS and CDR2 YYEKEE come from the germline V gene (reference sequence). V was shortened by 5 bases and J by 5 bases, with 21 bases between the two germline ends. Full variable domain (remainder filled in from reference TRBV5-5 and TRBJ2-3): DAGVTQSPTHLIKTRGQQVTLRCSPISGHKSVSWYQQVLGQGPQFIFQYYEKEERGRGNFPDRFSARQFPNYSSELNVNALLLGDSALYLCASRSPHSLRLDTQYFGPGTRLTVL.

This sequence joins TRBV2 and TRBJ2-7; 10 bases align to TRBD2. Germline V gene lookup returns CDR1 SNHLY and CDR2 FYNNEI. The length of the CDR3 is 17 residues. J lost 4 bases, V lost 9 bases, and 18 bases had no gene match. The CDR3 DNA sequence: TGTGCCAGTGAAATTTCTAGCGGGGGCGCCCTGGGTTACGAGCAGTACTTC. Amino acids: CASEISSGGALGYEQYF.

This clone was seen only once. This chain joins TRBV18 and TRBJ1-3; D is ambiguous. Between the trimmed V and J ends, which lost 3 bases and 0 bases, there was a span of 6 bases. There are 14 residues in the CDR3. Germline-derived CDR1 and CDR2 are KGHSH and LQKENI. Here the CDR3 DNA reads TGTGCCAGCTCACCGGAAGGCTCTGGAAACACCATATATTTT. It codes for CASSPEGSGNTIYF.

This clone has only one observation. The rearrangement links TRBV5-1 to TRBJ2-7; the match to TRBD1 covers 11 bases. Germline CDR1 is SGHRS and CDR2 is YFSETQ. Trimming cost V 7 bases and J 6 bases; bases outside gene matches: 12. The CDR3 is made up of 15 amino acids. The CDR3 sequence: CASHGQGAGFGEQYF. CDR3 DNA: TGCGCCAGCCACGGACAGGGGGCCGGTTTTGGCGAGCAGTACTTC. The complete variable domain, with remaining parts taken from reference TRBV5-1 and TRBJ2-7, reads KAGVTQTPRYLIKTRGQQVTLSCSPISGHRSVSWYQQTPGQGLQFLFEYFSETQRNKGNFPGRFSGRQFSNSRSEMNVSTLELGDSALYLCASHGQGAGFGEQYFGPGTRLTVT.

This clone was counted once. The V gene is TRBV12-5, the J gene TRBJ2-3; 9 bases are shared with TRBD2. The V and J ends lost 5 bases and 4 bases, in that order; junction bases with no gene match: 10. This CDR3 is built from 16 residues. CDR1 LGHNT and CDR2 FRNRAP come from the germline V gene. CDR3 amino acids: CASGRPLAGGPDTQYF. CDR3 DNA sequence: TGTGCTAGTGGTCGACCGTTGGCGGGGGGGCCAGATACGCAGTATTTT. Supplemented by reference TRBV12-5 and TRBJ2-3, the full variable domain reads DARVTQTPRHKVTEMGQEVTMRCQPILGHNTVFWYRQTMMQGLELLAYFRNRAPLDDSGMPKDRFSAEMPDATLATLKIQPSEPRDSAVYFCASGRPLAGGPDTQYFGPGTRLTVL.

CDR3 sequence: CASSQTGLGNLISEQYF. The CDR3 DNA reads TGCGCCAGCAGCCAAACGGGGCTGGGCAATTTGATCTCCGAGCAGTACTTC. This chain links TRBV4-1 with TRBJ2-7; D assignment may be TRBD1 or TRBD2 (5 bases each). The CDR3 is 17 residues long. Germline loops: CDR1 MGHRA, CDR2 YSYEKL. V was trimmed by 2 bases and J by 6 bases, leaving 23 bases between them.

The V call is TRBV23-1, the J call TRBJ1-1, with TRBD1 identical over 7 bases. TRBV23-1 is known as an ORF, though its function is uncertain. J lost 5 bases, V lost 8 bases, and 11 bases had no gene match. This CDR3 comprises 14 residues. The CDR3 here is CASPLGGLGTEAFF. The CDR3 DNA follows: TGCGCCAGCCCTTTAGGGGGCCTGGGTACTGAAGCTTTCTTT.

The V and J genes are TRBV5-1 and TRBJ2-6, with TRBD1 identical over 10 bases. J gave up 2 bases and V 4 bases, and 3 bases lay outside the gene matches. This CDR3 is 16 amino acids long. Germline V gene sequence: CDR1 SGHRS, CDR2 YFSETQ. CDR3 residues: CASSLGQGAGANVLTF. The CDR3 bases are TGCGCCAGCAGCCTCGGACAGGGGGCTGGGGCCAACGTCCTGACTTTC.

This clone showed up just once. The V call is TRBV5-1, the J call TRBJ2-7, with TRBD2 matching over 10 bases. CDR3 size: 13 residues. Trimming at V came to 4 bases and at J to 4 bases, leaving 2 bases not matched to a gene. The germline gives CDR1 SGHRS, CDR2 YFSETQ. For the CDR3, the DNA is TGCGCCAGCAGCGATAGCGGGAGGTACGAGCAGTACTTC. This encodes CASSDSGRYEQYF.

The chain joins TRBV19 to TRBJ1-5; D uncertain. CDR1 is LNHDA, CDR2 SQIVND, per germline (reference sequence). The CDR3 is 11 residues long. The CDR3 DNA is TGTCTCGGACGGACCAATCAGCCCCAGCATTTT. Encoded protein: CLGRTNQPQHF.

This chain uses TRBV4-3 with TRBJ2-7, with 7 bases matching TRBD2. V shed 0 bases and J 1 base; nucleotides not matched to a gene: 9. Germline V gives CDR1 LGHNA, CDR2 YSLEER. The CDR3 consists of 17 residues. The chain's CDR3 is CASSQDRLAERSYEQYF. In nucleotides, the CDR3 is TGCGCCAGCAGCCAAGATCGGCTAGCGGAGAGGTCCTACGAGCAGTACTTC.

V and J are TRBV9 and TRBJ2-7; 8 nucleotides align to TRBD2. Germline CDR1 is SGDLS and CDR2 is YYNGEE. The CDR3 length is 15 residues. V shed 4 bases, J shed 0 bases, and the junction held 6 bases outside the gene matches. The CDR3 protein is CASSSSGRGSYEQYF. CDR3 coding DNA: TGTGCCAGCAGCTCAAGCGGGAGAGGCTCCTACGAGCAGTACTTC.